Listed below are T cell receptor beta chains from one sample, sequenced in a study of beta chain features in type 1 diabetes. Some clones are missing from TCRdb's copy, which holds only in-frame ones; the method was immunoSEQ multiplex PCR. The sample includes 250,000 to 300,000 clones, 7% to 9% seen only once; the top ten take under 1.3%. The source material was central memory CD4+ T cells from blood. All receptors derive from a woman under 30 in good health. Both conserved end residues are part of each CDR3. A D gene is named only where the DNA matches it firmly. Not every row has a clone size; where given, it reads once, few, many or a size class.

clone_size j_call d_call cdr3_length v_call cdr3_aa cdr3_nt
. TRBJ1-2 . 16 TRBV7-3 CASSSKGSGRDYGYTF TGTGCCAGCAGCTCAAAGGGGTCAGGTCGTGACTATGGCTACACCTTC
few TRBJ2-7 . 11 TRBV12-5 CASGIWGEQYF TGTGCTAGTGGTATTTGGGGGGAGCAGTACTTC
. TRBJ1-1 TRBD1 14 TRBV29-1 CTFPGQRLNTEAFF TGCACCTTTCCGGGACAGCGCTTGAACACTGAAGCTTTCTTT
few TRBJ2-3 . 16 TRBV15 CATSRGARVDVDTQYF TGTGCCACCAGCAGGGGGGCTAGAGTGGATGTAGATACGCAGTATTTT
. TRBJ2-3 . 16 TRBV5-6 CASSLVRIASTDTQYF TGTGCCAGCAGCTTGGTGCGGATAGCTAGCACAGATACGCAGTATTTT
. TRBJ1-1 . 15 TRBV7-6 CASSLVASQGTEAFF TGTGCCAGCAGCTTAGTGGCCTCCCAGGGAACTGAAGCTTTCTTT
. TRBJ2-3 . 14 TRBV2 CASSVGGSTDTQYF TGTGCCAGCAGTGTCGGAGGTAGCACAGATACGCAGTATTTT
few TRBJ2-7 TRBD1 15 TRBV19 CASSIAGTGPYEQYF TGTGCCAGTAGTATAGCCGGGACAGGACCCTACGAGCAGTACTTC
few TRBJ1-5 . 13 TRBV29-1 CSVVGQVGQPQHF TGCAGCGTTGTGGGGCAGGTGGGGCAGCCCCAGCATTTT
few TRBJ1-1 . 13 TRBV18 CASSDNRDTEAFF TGTGCCAGCTCAGATAACAGGGACACTGAAGCTTTCTTT
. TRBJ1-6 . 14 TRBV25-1 CASSVRGYNSPLHF TGTGCCAGCAGTGTACGGGGTTATAATTCACCCCTCCACTTT
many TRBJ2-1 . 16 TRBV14 CASSQGGGYSYNEQFF TGTGCCAGCAGCCAAGGAGGGGGGTACTCCTACAATGAGCAGTTCTTC
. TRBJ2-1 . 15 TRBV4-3 CASSQMTSRGNEQFF TGCGCCAGCAGCCAGATGACTAGCAGGGGCAATGAGCAGTTCTTC
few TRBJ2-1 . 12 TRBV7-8 CASGTGYNEQFF TGTGCCAGCGGAACAGGTTACAATGAGCAGTTCTTC
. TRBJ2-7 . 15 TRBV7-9 CASSRLRAVGHEQYF TGTGCCAGCAGCCGCTTGAGGGCAGTAGGTCACGAGCAGTACTTC
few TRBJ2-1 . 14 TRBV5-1 CASSLALQGNEQFF TGCGCCAGCAGCTTGGCTCTACAAGGGAATGAGCAGTTCTTC
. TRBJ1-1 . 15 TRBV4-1 CASSQPGGRVTEAFF TGCGCCAGCAGCCAGCCCGGGGGGCGGGTGACTGAAGCTTTCTTT
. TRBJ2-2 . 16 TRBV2 CASSDSQGLYTGELFF TGTGCCAGCAGTGATTCTCAGGGTCTGTACACCGGGGAGCTGTTTTTT
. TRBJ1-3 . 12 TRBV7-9 CASESRGNTIYF TGTGCCAGCGAAAGTCGCGGCAACACCATATATTTT
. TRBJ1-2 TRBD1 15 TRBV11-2 CASSPLPGQGYGYTF TGTGCCAGCAGCCCTCTTCCGGGACAGGGCTATGGCTACACCTTC
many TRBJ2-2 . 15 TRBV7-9 CASSFRDDLGGELFF TGTGCCAGCAGCTTCCGGGACGACCTGGGCGGGGAGCTGTTTTTT
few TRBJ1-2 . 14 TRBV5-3 CARSGPTGYYGYTF TGTGCCAGAAGCGGTCCCACAGGGTACTATGGCTACACCTTC
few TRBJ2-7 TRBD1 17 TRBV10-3 CAISDPKGQGAPYEQYF TGTGCCATCAGTGATCCGAAGGGACAGGGAGCGCCCTACGAGCAGTACTTC
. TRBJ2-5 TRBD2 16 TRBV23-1 CASSPTLAGHGETQYF TGCGCCAGCAGTCCGACACTAGCGGGACACGGGGAGACCCAGTACTTC
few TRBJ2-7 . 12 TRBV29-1 CSVCQDTYEQYF TGCAGCGTCTGCCAGGACACTTACGAGCAGTACTTC